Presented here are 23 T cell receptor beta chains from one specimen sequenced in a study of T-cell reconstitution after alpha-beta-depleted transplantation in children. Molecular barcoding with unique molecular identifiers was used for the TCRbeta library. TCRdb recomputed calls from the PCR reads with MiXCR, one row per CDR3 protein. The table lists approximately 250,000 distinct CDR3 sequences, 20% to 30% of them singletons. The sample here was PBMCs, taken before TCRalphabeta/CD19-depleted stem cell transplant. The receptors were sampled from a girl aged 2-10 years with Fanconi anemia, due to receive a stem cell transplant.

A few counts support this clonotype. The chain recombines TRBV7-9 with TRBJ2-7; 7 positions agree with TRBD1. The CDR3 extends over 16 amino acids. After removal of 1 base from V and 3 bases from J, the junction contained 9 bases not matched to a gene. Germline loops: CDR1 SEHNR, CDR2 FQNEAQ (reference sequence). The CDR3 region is CASSLGGTDLNYEQYF. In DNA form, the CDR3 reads TGTGCCAGCAGCTTAGGGGGGACAGATCTCAACTACGAGCAGTACTTC. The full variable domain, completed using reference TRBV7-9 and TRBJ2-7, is DTGVSQNPRHKITKRGQNVTFRCDPISEHNRLYWYRQTLGQGPEFLTYFQNEAQLEKSRLLSDRFSAERPKGSFSTLEIQRTEQGDSAMYLCASSLGGTDLNYEQYFGPGTRLTVT.

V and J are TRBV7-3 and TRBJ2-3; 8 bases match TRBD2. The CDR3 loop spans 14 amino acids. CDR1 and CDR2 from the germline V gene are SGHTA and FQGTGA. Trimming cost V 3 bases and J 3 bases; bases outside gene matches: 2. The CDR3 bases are TGTGCCAGCAGCTTCGGACTAGCAACAGATACGCAGTATTTT. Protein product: CASSFGLATDTQYF.

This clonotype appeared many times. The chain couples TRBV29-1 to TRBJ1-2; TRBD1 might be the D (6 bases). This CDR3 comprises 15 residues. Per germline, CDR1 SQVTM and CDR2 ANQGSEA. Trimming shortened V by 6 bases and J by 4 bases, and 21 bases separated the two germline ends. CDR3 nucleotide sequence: TGCAGCGTAGCCCAAGCAGGTGGGGGCCTCTATGGCTACACCTTC. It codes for CSVAQAGGGLYGYTF.

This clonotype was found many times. The CDR3 reads CSVEGTGWGYGYTF. The DNA for the CDR3 is TGCAGCGTTGAAGGGACGGGCTGGGGCTATGGCTACACCTTC. This chain uses TRBV29-1 with TRBJ1-2; D unclear. CDR1 and CDR2 (germline): SQVTM, ANQGSEA. The CDR3 totals 14 residues. Trimming cost V 1 base and J 4 bases, with 13 bases left between them.

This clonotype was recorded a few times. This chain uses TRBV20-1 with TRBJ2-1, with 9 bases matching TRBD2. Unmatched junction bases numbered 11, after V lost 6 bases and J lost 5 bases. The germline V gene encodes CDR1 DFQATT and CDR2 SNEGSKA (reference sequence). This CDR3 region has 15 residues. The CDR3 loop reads CSAQDLLAGNNEQFF. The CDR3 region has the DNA TGCAGTGCCCAGGACTTGCTAGCGGGGAACAATGAGCAGTTCTTC.

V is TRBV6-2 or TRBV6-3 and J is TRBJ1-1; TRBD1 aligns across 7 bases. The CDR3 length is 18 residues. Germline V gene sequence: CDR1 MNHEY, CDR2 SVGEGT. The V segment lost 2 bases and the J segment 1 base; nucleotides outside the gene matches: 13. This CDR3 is CASSYPPGQGVKNTEAFF. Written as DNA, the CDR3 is TGTGCCAGCAGTTACCCCCCAGGGCAGGGGGTTAAGAACACTGAAGCTTTCTTT.

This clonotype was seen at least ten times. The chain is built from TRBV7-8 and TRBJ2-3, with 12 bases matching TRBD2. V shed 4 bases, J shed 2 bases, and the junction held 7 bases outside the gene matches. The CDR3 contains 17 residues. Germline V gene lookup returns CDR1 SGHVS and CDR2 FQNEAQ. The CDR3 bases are TGTGCCAGCAGCTCCCGACTAGCGGGAGCCCTCACAGATACGCAGTATTTT. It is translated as CASSSRLAGALTDTQYF.

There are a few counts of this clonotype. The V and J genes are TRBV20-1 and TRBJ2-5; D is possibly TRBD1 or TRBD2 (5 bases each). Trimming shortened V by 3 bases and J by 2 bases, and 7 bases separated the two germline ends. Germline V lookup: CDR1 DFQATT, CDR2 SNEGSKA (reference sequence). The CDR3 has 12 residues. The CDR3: CSARGDQETQYF. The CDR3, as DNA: TGCAGTGCTAGGGGGGATCAAGAGACCCAGTACTTC.

The CDR3 DNA reads TGCAGTGCTAGGGTCCCGGCCTCCAATCAGCCCCAGCATTTT. It specifies CSARVPASNQPQHF. The rearrangement joins TRBV20-1 to TRBJ1-5; no clear D gene. The CDR3 contains 14 residues. Looked up from germline, CDR1 is DFQATT and CDR2 is SNEGSKA (reference sequence). V lost 3 bases and J lost 3, with 12 bases in between.

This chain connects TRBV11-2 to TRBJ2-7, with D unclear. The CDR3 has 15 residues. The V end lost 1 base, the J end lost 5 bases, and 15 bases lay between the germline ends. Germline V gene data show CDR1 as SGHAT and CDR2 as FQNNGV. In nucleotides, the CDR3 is TGTGCCAGCAGCTTAGGGGTGGGTTTCGAACACGAGCAGTACTTC. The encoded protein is CASSLGVGFEHEQYF.

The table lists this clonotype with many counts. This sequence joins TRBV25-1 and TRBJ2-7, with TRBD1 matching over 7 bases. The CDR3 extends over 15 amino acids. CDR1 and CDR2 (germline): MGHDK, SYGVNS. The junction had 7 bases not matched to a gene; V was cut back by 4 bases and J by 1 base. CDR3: CASSVTGDPSYEQYF. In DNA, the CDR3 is TGTGCCAGCAGTGTAACAGGGGATCCTTCCTACGAGCAGTACTTC.

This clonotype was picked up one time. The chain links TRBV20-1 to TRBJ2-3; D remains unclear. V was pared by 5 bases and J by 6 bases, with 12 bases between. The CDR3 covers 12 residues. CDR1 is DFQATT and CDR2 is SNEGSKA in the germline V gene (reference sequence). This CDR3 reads CSAVGSLDTQYF. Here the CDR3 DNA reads TGCAGTGCTGTTGGGTCCTTGGATACGCAGTATTTT.

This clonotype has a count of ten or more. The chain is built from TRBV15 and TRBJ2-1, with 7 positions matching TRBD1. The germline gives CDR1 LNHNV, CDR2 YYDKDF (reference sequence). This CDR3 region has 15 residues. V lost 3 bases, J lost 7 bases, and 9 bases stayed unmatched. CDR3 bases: TGTGCCACCAGCAGTGACAGGGTACTAGGGAATGAGCAGTTCTTC. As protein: CATSSDRVLGNEQFF.

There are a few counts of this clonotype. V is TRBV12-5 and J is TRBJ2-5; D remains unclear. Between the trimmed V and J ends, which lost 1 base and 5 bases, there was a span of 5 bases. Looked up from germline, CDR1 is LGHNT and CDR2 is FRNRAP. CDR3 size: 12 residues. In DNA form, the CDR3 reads TGTGCTAGTGGTTTGGGCTGGGAGACCCAGTACTTC. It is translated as CASGLGWETQYF.

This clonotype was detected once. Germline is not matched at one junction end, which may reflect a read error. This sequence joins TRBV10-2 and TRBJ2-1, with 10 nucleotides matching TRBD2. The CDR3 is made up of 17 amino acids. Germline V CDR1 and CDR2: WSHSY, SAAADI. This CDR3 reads CASTETLAGVYADEQFF. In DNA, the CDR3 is TGCGCCAGCACTGAGACCCTAGCGGGAGTTTATGCGGATGAGCAGTTCTTC.

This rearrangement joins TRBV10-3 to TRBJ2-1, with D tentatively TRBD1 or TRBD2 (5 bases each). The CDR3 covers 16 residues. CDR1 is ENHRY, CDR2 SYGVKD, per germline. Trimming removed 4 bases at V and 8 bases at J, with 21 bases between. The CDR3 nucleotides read TGTGCCATCAGTGCCCCAAAGGGACCTTCTAGGGATGAGCAGTTCTTC. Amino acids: CAISAPKGPSRDEQFF.

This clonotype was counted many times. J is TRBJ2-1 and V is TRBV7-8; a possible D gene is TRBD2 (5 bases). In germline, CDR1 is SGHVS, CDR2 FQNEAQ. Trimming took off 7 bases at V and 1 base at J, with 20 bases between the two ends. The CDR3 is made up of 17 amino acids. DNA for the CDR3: TGTGCCAGCATCCATCTTCTAAACAGAGGGTCCTACAATGAGCAGTTCTTC. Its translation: CASIHLLNRGSYNEQFF.

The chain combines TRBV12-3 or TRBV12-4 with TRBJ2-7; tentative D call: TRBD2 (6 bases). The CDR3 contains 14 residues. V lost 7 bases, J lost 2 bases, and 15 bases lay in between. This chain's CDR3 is CASTGRTEAYEQYF. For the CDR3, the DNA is TGTGCCAGCACGGGGAGGACGGAGGCCTACGAGCAGTACTTC.

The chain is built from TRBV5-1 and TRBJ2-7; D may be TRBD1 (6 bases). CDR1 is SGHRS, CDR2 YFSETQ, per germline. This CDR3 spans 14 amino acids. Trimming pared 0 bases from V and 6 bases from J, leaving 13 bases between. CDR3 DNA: TGCGCCAGCAGCTTGGGACAGGTGGACGGCGAGCAGTACTTC. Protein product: CASSLGQVDGEQYF.

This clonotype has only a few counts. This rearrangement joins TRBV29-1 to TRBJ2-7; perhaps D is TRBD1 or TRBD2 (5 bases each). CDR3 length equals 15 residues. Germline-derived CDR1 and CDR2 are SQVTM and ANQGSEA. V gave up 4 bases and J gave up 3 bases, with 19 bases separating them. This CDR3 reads CSVGGTGQGYYEQYF. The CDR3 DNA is TGCAGCGTTGGGGGTACGGGGCAGGGTTACTACGAGCAGTACTTC.

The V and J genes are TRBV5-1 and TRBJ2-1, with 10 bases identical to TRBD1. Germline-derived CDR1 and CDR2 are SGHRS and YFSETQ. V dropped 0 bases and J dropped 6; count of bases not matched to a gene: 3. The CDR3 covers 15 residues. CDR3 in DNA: TGCGCCAGCAGCTTGGAGTGGACAGGGGGCAATGAGCAGTTCTTC. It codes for CASSLEWTGGNEQFF.

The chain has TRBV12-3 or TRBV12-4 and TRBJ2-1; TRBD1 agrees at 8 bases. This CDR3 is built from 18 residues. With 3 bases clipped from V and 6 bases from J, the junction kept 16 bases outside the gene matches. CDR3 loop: CASSFRVRSDREANEQFF. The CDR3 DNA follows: TGTGCCAGCAGTTTTAGGGTACGATCGGACAGGGAGGCCAATGAGCAGTTCTTC.

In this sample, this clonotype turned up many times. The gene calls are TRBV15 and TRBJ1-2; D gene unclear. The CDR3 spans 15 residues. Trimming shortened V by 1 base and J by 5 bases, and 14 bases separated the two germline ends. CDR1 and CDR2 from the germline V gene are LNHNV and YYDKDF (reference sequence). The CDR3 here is CATSRGRTPLYGYTF. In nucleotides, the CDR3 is TGTGCCACCAGCAGAGGACGAACCCCTCTTTATGGCTACACCTTC.